This TCR beta chain originates from a study of T cells in Graves' hyperthyroidism and ophthalmopathy. The V and J ends lost 3 bases and 4 bases respectively, with 12 bases between them. This CDR3 contains 14 residues. Germline CDR1 SEHNR, CDR2 FQNEAQ (reference sequence). Findings of the study overall: From stable hyperthyroidism, ophthalmopathy was set apart by a 13 V-J model.

Concerning this clonotype: The target antigen is unknown.

TCR beta CDR3 regions were amplified from RNA transcripts. HTBI primers were employed in a first-round RT-PCR of the TCR CDR3. One entry per CDR3 protein, called by TCRdb with MiXCR from the multiplex PCR reads. The sample lists approximately 690,000 distinct CDR3 sequences, less than 25% occurring once. Clinicians diagnosed patients from clinical symptoms, serum thyroxine and TRAb, thyroid ultrasound and orbital computed tomography. The sequenced sample consisted of blood. The chain carries TRBV7-9 and TRBJ1-2; D is uncertain. The sequence was obtained from a man aged 30-40 years with Graves' ophthalmopathy. The CDR3 nucleotides read TGTGCCAGCAGCTTTCCGGGGATAGGCTATGGCTACACCTTC. Amino acids: CASSFPGIGYGYTF. The full variable domain, its missing parts supplied by reference TRBV7-9 and TRBJ1-2, is DTGVSQNPRHKITKRGQNVTFRCDPISEHNRLYWYRQTLGQGPEFLTYFQNEAQLEKSRLLSDRFSAERPKGSFSTLEIQRTEQGDSAMYLCASSFPGIGYGYTFGSGTRLTVV.